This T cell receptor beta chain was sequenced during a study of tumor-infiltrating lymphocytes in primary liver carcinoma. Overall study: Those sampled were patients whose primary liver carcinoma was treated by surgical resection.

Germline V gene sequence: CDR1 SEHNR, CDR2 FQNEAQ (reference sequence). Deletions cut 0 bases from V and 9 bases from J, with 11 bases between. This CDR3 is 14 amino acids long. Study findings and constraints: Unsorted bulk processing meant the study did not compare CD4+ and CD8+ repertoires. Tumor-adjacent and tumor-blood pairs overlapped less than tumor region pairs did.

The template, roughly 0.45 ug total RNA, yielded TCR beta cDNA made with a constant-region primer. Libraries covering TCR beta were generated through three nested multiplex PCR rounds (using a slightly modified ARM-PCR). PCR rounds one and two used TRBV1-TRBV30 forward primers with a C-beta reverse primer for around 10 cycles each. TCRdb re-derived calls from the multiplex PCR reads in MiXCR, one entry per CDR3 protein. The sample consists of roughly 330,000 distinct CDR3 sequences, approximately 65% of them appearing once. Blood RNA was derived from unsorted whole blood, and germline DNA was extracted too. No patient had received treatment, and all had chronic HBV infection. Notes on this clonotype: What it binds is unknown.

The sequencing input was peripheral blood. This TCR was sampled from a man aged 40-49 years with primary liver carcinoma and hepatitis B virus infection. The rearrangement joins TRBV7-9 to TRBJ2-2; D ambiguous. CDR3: CASSLAPSGRELFF. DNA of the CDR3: TGTGCCAGCAGCTTAGCGCCGAGTGGTAGGGAGCTGTTTTTT.